The source of this T cell receptor (beta chain) is a study of OX40 agonist ivuxolimab in advanced cancers. Whole-study context: Patient treatment consisted of intravenous ivuxolimab administration every 2 weeks at 0.01 to 10 mg/kg. The eligibility criteria allowed prior anti-PD-1, anti-PD-L1 or anti-CTLA-4 therapy, and approximately 40% had some.

Data came from immunoSEQ multiplex PCR; TCRdb stores just in-frame clones and leaves some out. Among 90,000 to 100,000 clones listed, approximately 91% were seen once. The V and J ends lost 8 bases and 0 bases respectively, with 11 bases between them. The germline CDR1 and CDR2 sequences are MDHEN and SYDVKM. The CDR3 runs to 15 residues. As to this clone: Its target is unknown.

Study conclusions and caveats: On average, a greater number of expanded clones characterised CD8+ T cells relative to CD4+. Doses of 0.1 to 3.0 mg/kg were accompanied by clonal expansion of CD4+ and CD8+ blood T cells by week 6.

The J gene is TRBJ2-6, the V gene TRBV28, with D maybe TRBD1 (6 bases). The TCR comes from an adult with an advanced solid tumor such as melanoma, head and neck, liver or kidney cancer. Sequences were derived from CD4+ or CD8+ T cells sorted from blood, sampled in a trial of the OX40 agonist ivuxolimab. The CDR3 region is CASGSQGSGANVLTF. CDR3 coding DNA: TGTGCCAGCGGGTCACAGGGCTCTGGGGCCAACGTCCTGACTTTC.